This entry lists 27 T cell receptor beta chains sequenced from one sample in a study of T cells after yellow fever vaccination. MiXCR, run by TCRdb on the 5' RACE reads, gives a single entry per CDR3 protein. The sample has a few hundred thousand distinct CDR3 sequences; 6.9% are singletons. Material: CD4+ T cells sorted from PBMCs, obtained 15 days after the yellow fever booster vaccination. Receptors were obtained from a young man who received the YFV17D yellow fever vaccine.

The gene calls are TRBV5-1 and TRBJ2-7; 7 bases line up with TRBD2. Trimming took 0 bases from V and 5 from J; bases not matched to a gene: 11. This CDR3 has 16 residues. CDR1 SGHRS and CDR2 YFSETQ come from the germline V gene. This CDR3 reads CASSLAWAGAVNEQYF. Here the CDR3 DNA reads TGCGCCAGCAGCTTGGCCTGGGCGGGAGCGGTGAACGAGCAGTACTTC. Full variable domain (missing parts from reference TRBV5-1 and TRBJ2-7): KAGVTQTPRYLIKTRGQQVTLSCSPISGHRSVSWYQQTPGQGLQFLFEYFSETQRNKGNFPGRFSGRQFSNSRSEMNVSTLELGDSALYLCASSLAWAGAVNEQYFGPGTRLTVT.

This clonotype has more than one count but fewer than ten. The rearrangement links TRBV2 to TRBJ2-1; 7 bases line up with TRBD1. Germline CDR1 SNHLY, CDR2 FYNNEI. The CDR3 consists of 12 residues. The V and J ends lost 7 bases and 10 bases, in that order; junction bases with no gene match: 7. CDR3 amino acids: CASTTGAREQFF. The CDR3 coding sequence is TGTGCCAGCACTACAGGGGCCCGGGAGCAGTTCTTC.

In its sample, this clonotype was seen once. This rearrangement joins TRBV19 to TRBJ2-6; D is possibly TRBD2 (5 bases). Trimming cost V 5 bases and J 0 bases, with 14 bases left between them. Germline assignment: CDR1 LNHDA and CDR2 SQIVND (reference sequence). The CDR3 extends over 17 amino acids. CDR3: CASSSGVSASGANVLTF. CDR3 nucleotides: TGTGCCAGTAGTTCCGGGGTAAGCGCCTCTGGGGCCAACGTCCTGACTTTC.

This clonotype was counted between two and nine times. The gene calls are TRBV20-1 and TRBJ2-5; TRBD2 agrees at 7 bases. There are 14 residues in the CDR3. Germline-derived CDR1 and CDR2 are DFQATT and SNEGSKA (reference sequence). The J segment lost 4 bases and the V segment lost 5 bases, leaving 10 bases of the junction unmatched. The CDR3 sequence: CSASPGGRGETQYF. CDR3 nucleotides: TGCAGTGCTTCCCCAGGCGGGAGAGGAGAGACCCAGTACTTC.

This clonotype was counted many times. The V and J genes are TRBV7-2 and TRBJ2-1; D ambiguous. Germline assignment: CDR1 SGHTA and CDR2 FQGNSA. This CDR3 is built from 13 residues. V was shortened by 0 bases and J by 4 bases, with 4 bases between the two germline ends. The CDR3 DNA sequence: TGTGCCAGCAGCTTAGCGTTATACAATGAGCAGTTCTTC. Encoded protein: CASSLALYNEQFF. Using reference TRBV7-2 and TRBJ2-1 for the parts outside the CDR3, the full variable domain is GAGVSQSPSNKVTEKGKDVELRCDPISGHTALYWYRQSLGQGLEFLIYFQGNSAPDKSGLPSDRFSAERTGGSVSTLTIQRTQQEDSAVYLCASSLALYNEQFFGPGTRLTVL.

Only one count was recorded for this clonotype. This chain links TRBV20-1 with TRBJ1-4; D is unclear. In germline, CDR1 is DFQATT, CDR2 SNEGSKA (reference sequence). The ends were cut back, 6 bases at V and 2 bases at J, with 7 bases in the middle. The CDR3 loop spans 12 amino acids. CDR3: CSAAGTNEKLFF. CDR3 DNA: TGCAGTGCCGCGGGCACTAATGAAAAACTGTTTTTT.

The DNA of the CDR3 is TGTGCCAGCAGCTTAGGGACGGGAGCTTTGAATGAGCAGTTCTTC. As protein: CASSLGTGALNEQFF. The chain joins TRBV7-7 to TRBJ2-1; weak D call: TRBD2 (6 bases). CDR3 length equals 15 residues. Germline V gene data show CDR1 as SSHAT and CDR2 as FNYEAQ (reference sequence). The germline V and J ends were trimmed by 1 base and 7 bases, with 14 bases remaining between them.

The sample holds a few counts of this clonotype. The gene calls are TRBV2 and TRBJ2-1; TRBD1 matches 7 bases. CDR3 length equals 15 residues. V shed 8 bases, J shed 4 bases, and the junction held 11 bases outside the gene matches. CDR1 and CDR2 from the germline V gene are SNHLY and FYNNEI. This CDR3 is CASAPGQSFYNEQFF. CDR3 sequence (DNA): TGTGCCAGCGCCCCGGGACAGTCTTTTTACAATGAGCAGTTCTTC.

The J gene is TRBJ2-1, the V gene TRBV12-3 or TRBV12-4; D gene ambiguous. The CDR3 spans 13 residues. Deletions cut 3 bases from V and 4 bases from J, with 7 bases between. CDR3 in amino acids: CASSLRLYNEQFF. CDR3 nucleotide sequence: TGTGCCAGCAGTTTGCGGCTTTACAATGAGCAGTTCTTC.

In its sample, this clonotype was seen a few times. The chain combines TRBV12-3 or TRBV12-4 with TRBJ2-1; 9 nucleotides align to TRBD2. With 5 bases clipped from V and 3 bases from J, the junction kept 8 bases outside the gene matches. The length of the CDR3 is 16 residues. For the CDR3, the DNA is TGTGCCAGCAGTGCCAGACTAGCGGACTACTACAATGAGCAGTTCTTC. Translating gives CASSARLADYYNEQFF.

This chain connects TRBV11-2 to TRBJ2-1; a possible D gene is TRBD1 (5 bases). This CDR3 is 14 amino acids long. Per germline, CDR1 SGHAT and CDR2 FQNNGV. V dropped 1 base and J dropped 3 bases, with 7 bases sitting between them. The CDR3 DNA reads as TGTGCCAGCAGCTTAGTCAGGGACTACAATGAGCAGTTCTTC. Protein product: CASSLVRDYNEQFF. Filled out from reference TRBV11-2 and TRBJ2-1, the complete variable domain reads EAGVAQSPRYKIIEKRQSVAFWCNPISGHATLYWYQQILGQGPKLLIQFQNNGVVDDSQLPKDRFSAERLKGVDSTLKIQPAKLEDSAVYLCASSLVRDYNEQFFGPGTRLTVL.

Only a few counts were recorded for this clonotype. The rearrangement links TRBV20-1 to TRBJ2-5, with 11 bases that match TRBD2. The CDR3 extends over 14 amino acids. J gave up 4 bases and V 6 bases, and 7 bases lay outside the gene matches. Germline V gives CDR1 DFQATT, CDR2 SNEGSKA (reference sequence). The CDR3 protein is CSATGTSGSETQYF. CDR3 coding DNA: TGCAGTGCCACCGGGACTAGCGGCTCAGAGACCCAGTACTTC.

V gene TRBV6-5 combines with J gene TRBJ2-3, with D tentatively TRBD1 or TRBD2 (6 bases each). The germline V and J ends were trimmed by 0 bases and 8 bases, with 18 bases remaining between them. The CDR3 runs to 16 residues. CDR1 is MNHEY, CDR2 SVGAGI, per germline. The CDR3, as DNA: TGTGCCAGCAGTTACTCGATAGGGGGGACACGGGGTACGCAGTATTTT. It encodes CASSYSIGGTRGTQYF.

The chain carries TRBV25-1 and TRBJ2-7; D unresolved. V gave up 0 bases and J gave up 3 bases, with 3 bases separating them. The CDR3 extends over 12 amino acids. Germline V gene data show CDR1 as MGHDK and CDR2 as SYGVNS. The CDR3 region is CASSEYGYEQYF. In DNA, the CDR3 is TGTGCCAGCAGTGAATATGGCTACGAGCAGTACTTC.

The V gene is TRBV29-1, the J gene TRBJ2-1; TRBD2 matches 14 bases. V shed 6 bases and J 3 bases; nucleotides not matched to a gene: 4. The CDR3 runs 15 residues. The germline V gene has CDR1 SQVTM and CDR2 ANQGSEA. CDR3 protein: CSVGTSGSLYNEQFF. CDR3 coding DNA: TGCAGCGTGGGGACTAGCGGGAGCCTCTACAATGAGCAGTTCTTC.

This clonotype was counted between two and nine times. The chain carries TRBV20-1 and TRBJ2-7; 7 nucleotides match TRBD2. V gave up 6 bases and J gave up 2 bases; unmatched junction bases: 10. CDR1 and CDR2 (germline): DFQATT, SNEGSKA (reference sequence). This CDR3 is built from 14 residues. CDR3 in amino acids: CSATKWGRAYEQYF. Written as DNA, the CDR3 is TGCAGTGCCACTAAGTGGGGGAGGGCCTACGAGCAGTACTTC.

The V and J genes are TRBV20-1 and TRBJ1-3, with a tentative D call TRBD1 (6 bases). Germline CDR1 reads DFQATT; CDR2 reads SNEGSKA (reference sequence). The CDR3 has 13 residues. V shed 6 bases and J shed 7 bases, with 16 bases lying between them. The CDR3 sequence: CSASGRGGNTIYF. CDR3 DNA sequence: TGCAGTGCGAGCGGCAGGGGCGGCAACACCATATATTTT.

CDR3 sequence (DNA): TGCGCCAGCAGACCGTCCCTCCAACAGGAAAAACTGTTTTTT. It encodes CASRPSLQQEKLFF. The chain is built from TRBV4-3 and TRBJ1-4; no clear D gene. The germline V gene has CDR1 LGHNA and CDR2 YSLEER. Trimming took 6 bases from V and 8 from J, leaving 16 bases between them. The CDR3 extends over 14 amino acids.

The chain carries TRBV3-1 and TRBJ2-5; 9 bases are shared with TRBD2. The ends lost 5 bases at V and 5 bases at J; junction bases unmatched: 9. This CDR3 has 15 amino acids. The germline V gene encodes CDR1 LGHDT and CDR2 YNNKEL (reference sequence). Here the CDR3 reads CASSSSGSNWETQYF. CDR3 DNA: TGTGCCAGCAGCAGTAGCGGGAGTAATTGGGAGACCCAGTACTTC.

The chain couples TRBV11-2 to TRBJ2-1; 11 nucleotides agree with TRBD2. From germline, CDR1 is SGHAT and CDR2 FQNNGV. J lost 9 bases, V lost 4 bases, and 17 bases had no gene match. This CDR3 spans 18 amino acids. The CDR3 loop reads CASSSDRINLAGGPEQFF. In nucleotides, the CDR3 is TGTGCCAGCAGCTCGGACAGAATAAACCTAGCGGGAGGCCCTGAGCAGTTCTTC.

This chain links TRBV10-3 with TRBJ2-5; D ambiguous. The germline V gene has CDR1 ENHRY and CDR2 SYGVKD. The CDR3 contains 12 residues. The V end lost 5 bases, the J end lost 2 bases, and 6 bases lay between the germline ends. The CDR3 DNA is TGTGCCATCAGTTTGGAACAAGAGACCCAGTACTTC. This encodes CAISLEQETQYF.

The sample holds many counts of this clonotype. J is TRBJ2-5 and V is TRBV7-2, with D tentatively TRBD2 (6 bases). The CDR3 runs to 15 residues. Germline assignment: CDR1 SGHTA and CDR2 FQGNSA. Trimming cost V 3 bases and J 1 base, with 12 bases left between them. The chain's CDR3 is CASSFYTAGQETQYF. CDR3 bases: TGTGCCAGCAGCTTTTATACAGCGGGCCAAGAGACCCAGTACTTC.

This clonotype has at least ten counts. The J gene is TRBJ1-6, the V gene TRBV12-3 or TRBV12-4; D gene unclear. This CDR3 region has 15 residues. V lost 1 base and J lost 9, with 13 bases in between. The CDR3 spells CASSLGGSNFSPLHF. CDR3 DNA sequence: TGTGCCAGCAGTTTAGGAGGGTCGAACTTTTCACCCCTCCACTTT.

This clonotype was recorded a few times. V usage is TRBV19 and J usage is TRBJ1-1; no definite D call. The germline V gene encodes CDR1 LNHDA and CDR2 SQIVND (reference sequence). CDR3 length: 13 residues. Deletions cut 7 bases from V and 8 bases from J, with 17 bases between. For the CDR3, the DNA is TGTGCCAGTACCTCTCTAGCGGTGCCCGAAGCTTTCTTT. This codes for CASTSLAVPEAFF.

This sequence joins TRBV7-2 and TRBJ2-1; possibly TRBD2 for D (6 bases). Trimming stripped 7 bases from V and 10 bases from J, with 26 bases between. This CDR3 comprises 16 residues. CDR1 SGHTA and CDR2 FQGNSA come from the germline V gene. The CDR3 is CASTYGAGLEEGEQFF. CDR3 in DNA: TGTGCCAGCACCTACGGGGCGGGGCTAGAGGAGGGAGAGCAGTTCTTC.

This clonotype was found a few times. The CDR3 region has the DNA TGTGCCTGCAATTCACAAAGCAATCAGCCCCAGCATTTT. This gives the protein CACNSQSNQPQHF. This chain uses TRBV30 with TRBJ1-5; D is unclear. The CDR3 runs to 13 residues. V was cut by 6 bases and J by 1 base, with 10 bases left in between. The V gene's germline CDR1 is GTSNPN and CDR2 SVGIG (reference sequence). The full variable domain, rest sourced from reference TRBV30 and TRBJ1-5, is SQTIHQWPATLVQPVGSPLSLECTVEGTSNPNLYWYRQAAGRGLQLLFYSVGIGQISSEVPQNLSASRPQDRQFILSSKKLLLSDSGFYLCACNSQSNQPQHFGDGTRLSIL.

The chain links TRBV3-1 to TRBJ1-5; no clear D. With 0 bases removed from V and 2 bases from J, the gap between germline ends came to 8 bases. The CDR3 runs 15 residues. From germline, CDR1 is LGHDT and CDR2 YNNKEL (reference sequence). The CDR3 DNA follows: TGTGCCAGCAGCCAAGATCGGGCAGGCAATCAGCCCCAGCATTTT. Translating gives CASSQDRAGNQPQHF.